The 9 T cell receptor beta chains listed next were all sequenced from one sample in a study of T cells after yellow fever vaccination. Each CDR3 protein is one row after TCRdb ran MiXCR on the 5' RACE reads. The profile covers some 600,000 distinct CDR3 sequences, with more than 9% appearing a single time and around 14% taken by the ten largest. Here the sequenced sample was PBMCs, taken on the day of the yellow fever booster vaccination. Source of these receptors: a man younger than 40 who received the YFV17D yellow fever vaccine.

This chain uses TRBV12-3 or TRBV12-4 with TRBJ2-1; no firm D call. V lost 8 bases to trimming and J lost 8 bases, with 13 bases between them. The CDR3 sequence is 12 residues long. CDR3 residues: CASSGSSDEQFF. In DNA, the CDR3 is TGTGCCAGCTCCGGGTCATCCGATGAGCAGTTCTTC.

The rearrangement links TRBV7-2 to TRBJ2-7; D gene uncertain. The length of the CDR3 is 13 residues. Trimming took 8 bases from V and 0 from J, leaving 11 bases between them. The germline CDR1 and CDR2 sequences are SGHTA and FQGNSA. The DNA of the CDR3 is TGTGCCAGCGGACGTTATAGCTCCTACGAGCAGTACTTC. Its protein is CASGRYSSYEQYF.

This clonotype was picked up a small number of times. The chain combines TRBV15 with TRBJ2-2; perhaps TRBD1 as D (6 bases). The CDR3 contains 16 residues. V was trimmed by 1 base and J by 5 bases, leaving 14 bases between them. Germline V CDR1 and CDR2: LNHNV, YYDKDF (reference sequence). The CDR3 DNA reads TGTGCCACCAGCAGAGTCGAGACAGGACCGACCGGGGAGCTGTTTTTT. Protein sequence: CATSRVETGPTGELFF.

This chain uses TRBV5-4 with TRBJ2-5; possible D gene TRBD2, 5 bases. V was shortened by 4 bases and J by 1 base, with 14 bases between the two germline ends. Looked up from germline, CDR1 is SGHNT and CDR2 is YYREEE (reference sequence). CDR3 size: 15 residues. The CDR3 sequence: CASSPGVATQETQYF. In DNA, the CDR3 is TGTGCCAGCAGCCCTGGGGTAGCGACCCAAGAGACCCAGTACTTC.

The chain couples TRBV20-1 to TRBJ2-5; 10 positions match TRBD1. V shed 0 bases, J shed 4 bases, and the junction held 5 bases outside the gene matches. Germline assignment: CDR1 DFQATT and CDR2 SNEGSKA (reference sequence). The CDR3 loop spans 15 amino acids. The CDR3 sequence: CSARDPGQGSETQYF. The CDR3 DNA follows: TGCAGTGCTAGAGACCCGGGACAGGGGTCAGAGACCCAGTACTTC.

The chain carries TRBV6-5 and TRBJ2-5; no definite D call. With 2 bases removed from V and 5 bases from J, the gap between germline ends came to 9 bases. This CDR3 spans 13 amino acids. Germline CDR1 is MNHEY and CDR2 is SVGAGI. CDR3 nucleotide sequence: TGTGCCAGCAGTTACGGCCAGATCGAGACCCAGTACTTC. Its translation: CASSYGQIETQYF.

This clonotype was seen more than once but under ten times. The V and J genes are TRBV7-8 and TRBJ2-7; 9 positions agree with TRBD2. Germline-derived CDR1 and CDR2 are SGHVS and FQNEAQ. V lost 5 bases and J lost 0; bases outside the gene matches: 8. The CDR3 is 16 amino acids. Here the CDR3 reads CASSLASSGASYEQYF. CDR3 DNA: TGTGCCAGCAGCCTCGCCTCTAGCGGGGCCTCCTACGAGCAGTACTTC.

The rearrangement uses TRBV5-4 and TRBJ2-2; D perhaps matches TRBD1 (5 bases). Germline V gene sequence: CDR1 SGHNT, CDR2 YYREEE (reference sequence). V lost 2 bases and J lost 3, with 11 bases in between. CDR3 length: 15 residues. In DNA form, the CDR3 reads TGTGCCAGCAGCTTTGCAGGGTCGGACACCGGGGAGCTGTTTTTT. Amino acids: CASSFAGSDTGELFF.

This clonotype was observed a handful of times. The chain uses TRBV25-1 and TRBJ2-2, with 11 nucleotides matching TRBD2. CDR1 MGHDK and CDR2 SYGVNS come from the germline V gene. CDR3 size: 15 residues. V shed 5 bases and J 6 bases; nucleotides not matched to a gene: 5. CDR3: CASSPKGLAAGELFF. The CDR3 DNA reads TGTGCCAGCAGTCCAAAGGGACTAGCGGCCGGGGAGCTGTTTTTT.